This T cell receptor beta chain was captured in a study of shared clonotypes between healthy human individuals. At the level of the study: Every donor yielded three CD4 naive, three CD4 memory, two CD8 naive and one CD8 memory plate.

Naive CD8 cells lacked CD45RO and underwent positive selection for CCR7, leaving out terminally differentiated effector memory CD45RA+ cells. The table came from immunoSEQ multiplex PCR; TCRdb's copy has only in-frame clones and leaves some out. Of fewer than 1 million clones in the sample, about 96% were seen once. Concerning this clone: Its antigen is undetermined.

Study results and caveats: Across subsets, estimated richness was generally greater for naive than for memory populations. Expectations were that clonotype sharing among donors would be affected by sequencing depth.

Germline V gene lookup returns CDR1 SQVTM and CDR2 ANQGSEA. The CDR3 sequence is 13 residues long. V lost 6 bases, J lost 4 bases, and 5 bases stayed unmatched. The rearrangement links TRBV29-1 to TRBJ2-7; 11 positions match TRBD1. The sample consisted of naive CD8+ T cells sorted from blood. This TCR derives from a man between 25 and 39 years old in good health. Here the CDR3 reads CSVDGQGAYEQYF. The CDR3 nucleotides are TGCAGCGTAGACGGACAGGGGGCGTACGAGCAGTACTTC.